This entry describes one T cell receptor (beta chain). Germline V gene lookup returns CDR1 MNHEY and CDR2 SMNVEV (reference sequence). Trimming removed 5 bases at V and 6 bases at J, with 13 bases between. CDR3 size: 14 residues. In the source study's methods: Estimation of nucleated cell counts was performed using reference gene primer amplification. The table came from immunoSEQ multiplex PCR; TCRdb's copy has only in-frame clones and leaves some out. The V and J calls and clone size were taken over from that table, and D and trimming were inferred from the DNA. The sample carries 13,000 or so clones, roughly 90% recorded once. This entry is derived from a study of blood T cell repertoires in COVID-19. Study-wide context: Samples representing acute and convalescent COVID-19 were sourced from the United States, Italy and Spain. From T cells, B-cell-depleted T cells, or PBMCs came the material, which was cDNA or gDNA.

The clonotype was recovered from a human donor in a cohort sampled during active COVID-19. The gene calls are TRBV27 and TRBJ2-2; possibly TRBD1 for D (6 bases). Source material: peripheral blood. This chain's CDR3 is CASSIPGVPGELFF. The CDR3 DNA is TGTGCCAGCAGTATCCCAGGGGTCCCCGGGGAGCTGTTTTTT.